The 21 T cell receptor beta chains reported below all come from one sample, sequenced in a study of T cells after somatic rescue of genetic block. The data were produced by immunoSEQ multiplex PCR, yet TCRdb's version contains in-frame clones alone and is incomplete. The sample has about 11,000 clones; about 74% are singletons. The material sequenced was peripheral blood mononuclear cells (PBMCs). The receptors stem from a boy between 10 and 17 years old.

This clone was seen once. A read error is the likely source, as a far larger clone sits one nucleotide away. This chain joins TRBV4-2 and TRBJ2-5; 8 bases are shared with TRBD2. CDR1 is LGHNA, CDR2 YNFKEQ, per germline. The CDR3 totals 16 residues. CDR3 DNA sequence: TGTGTCAGCAGCCCGGGTGCGGGGGGCCATCAAGAGACCCAGTACTTC. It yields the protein CVSSPGAGGHQETQYF.

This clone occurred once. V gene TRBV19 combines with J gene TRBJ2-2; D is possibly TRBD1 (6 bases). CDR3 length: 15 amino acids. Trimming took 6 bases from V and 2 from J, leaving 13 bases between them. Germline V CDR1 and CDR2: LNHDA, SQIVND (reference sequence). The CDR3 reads CASSKQGTNTGELFF. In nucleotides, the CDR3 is TGTGCCAGTAGCAAACAGGGAACTAACACCGGGGAGCTGTTTTTT.

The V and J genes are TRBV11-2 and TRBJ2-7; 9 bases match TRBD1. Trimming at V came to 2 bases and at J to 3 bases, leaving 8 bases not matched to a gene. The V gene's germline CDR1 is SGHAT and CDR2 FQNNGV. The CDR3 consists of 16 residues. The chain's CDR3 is CASSLPDRGAFYEQYF. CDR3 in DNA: TGTGCCAGCAGCTTACCAGACAGGGGGGCGTTCTACGAGCAGTACTTC.

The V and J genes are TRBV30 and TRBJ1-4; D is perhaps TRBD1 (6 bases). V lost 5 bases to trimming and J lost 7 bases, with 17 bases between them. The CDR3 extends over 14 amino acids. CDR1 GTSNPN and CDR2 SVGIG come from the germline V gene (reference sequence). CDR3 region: CAWGLQGGGEKLFF. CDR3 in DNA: TGTGCCTGGGGTCTACAGGGAGGAGGTGAAAAACTGTTTTTT. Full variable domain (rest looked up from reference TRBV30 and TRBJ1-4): SQTIHQWPATLVQPVGSPLSLECTVEGTSNPNLYWYRQAAGRGLQLLFYSVGIGQISSEVPQNLSASRPQDRQFILSSKKLLLSDSGFYLCAWGLQGGGEKLFFGSGTQLSVL.

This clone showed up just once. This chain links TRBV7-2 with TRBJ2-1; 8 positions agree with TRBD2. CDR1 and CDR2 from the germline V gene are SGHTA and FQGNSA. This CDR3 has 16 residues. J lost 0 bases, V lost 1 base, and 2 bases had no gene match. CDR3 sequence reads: CASSLVAGSSYNEQFF. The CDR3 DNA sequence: TGTGCCAGCAGCTTAGTAGCGGGAAGCTCCTACAATGAGCAGTTCTTC.

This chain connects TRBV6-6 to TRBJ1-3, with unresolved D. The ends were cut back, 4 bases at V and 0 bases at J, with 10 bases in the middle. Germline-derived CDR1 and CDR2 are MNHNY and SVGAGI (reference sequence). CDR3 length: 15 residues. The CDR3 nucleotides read TGTGCCAGCAGTTTTCTAGGGATCTCTGGAAACACCATATATTTT. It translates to CASSFLGISGNTIYF.

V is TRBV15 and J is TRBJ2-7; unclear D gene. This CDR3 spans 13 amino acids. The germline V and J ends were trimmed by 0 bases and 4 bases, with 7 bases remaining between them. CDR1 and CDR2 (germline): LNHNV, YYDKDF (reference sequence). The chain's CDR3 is CATSREDHYEQYF. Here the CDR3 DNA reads TGTGCCACCAGCAGAGAAGACCATTACGAGCAGTACTTC.

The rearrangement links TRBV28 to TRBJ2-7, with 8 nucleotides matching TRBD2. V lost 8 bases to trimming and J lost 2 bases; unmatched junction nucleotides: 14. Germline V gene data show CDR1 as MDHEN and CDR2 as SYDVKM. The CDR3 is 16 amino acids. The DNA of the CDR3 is TGTGCCAGCTCTGGACTAGCTCAAATAGGCACCTACGAGCAGTACTTC. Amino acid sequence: CASSGLAQIGTYEQYF.

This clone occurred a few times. CDR3 sequence (DNA): TGTGCCAGCAGCACCGGACAGGGGAGGACTGAAGCTTTCTTT. It translates to CASSTGQGRTEAFF. This rearrangement joins TRBV9 to TRBJ1-1, with 9 bases fitting TRBD1. Germline V gene lookup returns CDR1 SGDLS and CDR2 YYNGEE. V lost 4 bases and J lost 5; bases outside the gene matches: 6. The CDR3 consists of 14 residues.

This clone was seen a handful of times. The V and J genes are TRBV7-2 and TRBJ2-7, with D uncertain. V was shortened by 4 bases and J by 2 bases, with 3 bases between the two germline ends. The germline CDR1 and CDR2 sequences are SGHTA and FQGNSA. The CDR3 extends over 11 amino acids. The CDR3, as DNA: TGTGCCAGCAGCTCAGCCTACGAGCAGTACTTC. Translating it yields CASSSAYEQYF.

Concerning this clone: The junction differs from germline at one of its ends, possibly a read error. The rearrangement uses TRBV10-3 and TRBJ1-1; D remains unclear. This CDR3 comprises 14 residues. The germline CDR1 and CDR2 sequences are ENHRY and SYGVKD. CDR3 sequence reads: CAISKSVQNTEAFF. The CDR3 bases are TGTGCCATCAGTAAGTCAGTACAGAACACTGAAGCTTTCTTT.

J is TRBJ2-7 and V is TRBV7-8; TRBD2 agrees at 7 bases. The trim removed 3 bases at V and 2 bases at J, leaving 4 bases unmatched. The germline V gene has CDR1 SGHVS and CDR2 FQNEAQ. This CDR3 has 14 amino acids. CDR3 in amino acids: CASSLASGPYEQYF. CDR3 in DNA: TGTGCCAGCAGCTTGGCTAGCGGCCCCTACGAGCAGTACTTC. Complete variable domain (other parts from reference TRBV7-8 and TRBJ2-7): GAGVSQSPRYKVAKRGQDVALRCDPISGHVSLFWYQQALGQGPEFLTYFQNEAQLDKSGLPSDRFFAERPEGSVSTLKIQRTQQEDSAVYLCASSLASGPYEQYFGPGTRLTVT.

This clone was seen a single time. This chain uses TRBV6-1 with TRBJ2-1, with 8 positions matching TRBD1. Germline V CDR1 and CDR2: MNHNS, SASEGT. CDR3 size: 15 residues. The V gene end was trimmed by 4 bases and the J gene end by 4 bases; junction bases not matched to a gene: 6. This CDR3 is CASSVRQGLYNEQFF. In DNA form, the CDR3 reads TGTGCCAGCAGTGTTCGACAGGGGCTATACAATGAGCAGTTCTTC.

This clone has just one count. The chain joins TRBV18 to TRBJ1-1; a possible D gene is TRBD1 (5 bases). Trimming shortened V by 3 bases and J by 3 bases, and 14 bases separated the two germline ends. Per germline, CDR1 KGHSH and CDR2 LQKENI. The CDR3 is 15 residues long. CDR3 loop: CASSPELDSYTEAFF. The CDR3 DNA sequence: TGTGCCAGCTCACCCGAACTCGACAGCTACACTGAAGCTTTCTTT.

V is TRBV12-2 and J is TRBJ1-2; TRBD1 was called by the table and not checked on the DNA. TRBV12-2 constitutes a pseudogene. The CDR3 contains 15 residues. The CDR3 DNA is TGTGCAAGTCGCGGTAGGGTACAGGGCCTCTATGGCTACACCTTC. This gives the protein CASRGRVQGLYGYTF.

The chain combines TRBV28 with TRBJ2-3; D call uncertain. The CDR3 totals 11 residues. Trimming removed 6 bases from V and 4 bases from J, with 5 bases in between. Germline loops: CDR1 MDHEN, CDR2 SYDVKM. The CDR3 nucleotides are TGTGCCAGCAGCACCGCAGATACGCAGTATTTT. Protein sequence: CASSTADTQYF.

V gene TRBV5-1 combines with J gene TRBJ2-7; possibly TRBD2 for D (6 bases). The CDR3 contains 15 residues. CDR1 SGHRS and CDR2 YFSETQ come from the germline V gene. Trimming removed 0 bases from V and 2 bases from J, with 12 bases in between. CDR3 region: CASSLVVSGPYEQYF. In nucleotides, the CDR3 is TGCGCCAGCAGCTTGGTAGTTAGCGGTCCCTACGAGCAGTACTTC. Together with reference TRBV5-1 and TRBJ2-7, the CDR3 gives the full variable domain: KAGVTQTPRYLIKTRGQQVTLSCSPISGHRSVSWYQQTPGQGLQFLFEYFSETQRNKGNFPGRFSGRQFSNSRSEMNVSTLELGDSALYLCASSLVVSGPYEQYFGPGTRLTVT.

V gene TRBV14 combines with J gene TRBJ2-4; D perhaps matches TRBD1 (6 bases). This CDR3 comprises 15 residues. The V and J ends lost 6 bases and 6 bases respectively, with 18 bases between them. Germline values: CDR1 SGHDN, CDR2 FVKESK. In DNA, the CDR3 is TGTGCCAGCAGACTTACAGGGAGCTACCCAAACATTCAGTACTTC. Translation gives CASRLTGSYPNIQYF.

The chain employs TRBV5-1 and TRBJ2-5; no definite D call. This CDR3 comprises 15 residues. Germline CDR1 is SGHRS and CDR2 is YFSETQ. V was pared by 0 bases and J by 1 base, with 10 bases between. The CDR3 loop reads CASSLAPRPQETQYF. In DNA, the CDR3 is TGCGCCAGCAGCTTGGCGCCCCGGCCCCAAGAGACCCAGTACTTC.

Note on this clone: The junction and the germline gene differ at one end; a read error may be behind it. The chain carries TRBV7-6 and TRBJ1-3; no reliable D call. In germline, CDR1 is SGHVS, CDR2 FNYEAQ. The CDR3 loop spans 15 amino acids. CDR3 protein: CASGFLASSGNTIYF. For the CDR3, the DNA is TGTGCCAGCGGCTTTCTGGCCTCCTCTGGAAACACCATATATTTT.

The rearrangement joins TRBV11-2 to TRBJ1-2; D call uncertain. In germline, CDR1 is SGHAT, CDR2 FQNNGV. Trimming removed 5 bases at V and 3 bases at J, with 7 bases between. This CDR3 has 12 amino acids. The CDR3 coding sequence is TGTGCCAGCAGCCCGACGGACTATGGCTACACCTTC. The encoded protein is CASSPTDYGYTF.